This T cell receptor beta chain stems from a study of regulatory T cells in long-lasting Graves disease. Study results and caveats: Persistent disease exhibited a predilection for TRBV28, TRBJ1-2 and TRBJ2-5. Tissue studied was limited to peripheral blood, excluding thyroid tissue.

HTBI primers from iRepertoire and Arm-PCR of CDR3 regions yielded the TCR beta libraries. TCRdb reprocessed the multiplex PCR reads via MiXCR and lists one record per CDR3 protein. The data show about 560,000 distinct CDR3 sequences, with about 15% seen just once and around 12% held by the top ten. Germline lookup yields CDR1 MNHEY and CDR2 SMNVEV (reference sequence). The CDR3 loop spans 17 amino acids. V lost 5 bases and J lost 2; bases outside the gene matches: 4. As for this clonotype: Its antigen is not known.

The time point: newly diagnosed GD, antithyroid drugs for less than 3 months. Researchers made the TCR library from RNA that was extracted from PBMCs. In this cohort, patients came from an endocrinology department located in Xi'an, China. This sample also appeared in a second study, on T cells in Graves' hyperthyroidism and ophthalmopathy. From that report: Exclusion followed for patients with uncontrolled infection, other autoimmune disease, pregnancy or lactation.

The source material was peripheral blood mononuclear cells (PBMCs), sampled at new diagnosis, from a patient treated with antithyroid drugs. This TCR was recovered from a man between 18 and 35 years old with Graves disease. The chain recombines TRBV27 with TRBJ2-1, with TRBD2 matching over 15 bases. CDR3 sequence reads: CASSLWTSGRAYNEQFF. The CDR3 bases are TGTGCCAGCAGTCTCTGGACTAGCGGGAGGGCCTACAATGAGCAGTTCTTC.